The entry that follows covers one TCR beta chain sequence. The sample belongs to a study of cytomegalovirus exposure and HLA in healthy donors. The overall study: Earlier findings included about 120 million unique TCR beta sequences obtained from 150 million to 200 million T cells.

Researchers ran the PCR with 60 Vbeta and 13 Jbeta primers. The method was immunoSEQ multiplex PCR; TCRdb's version includes in-frame clones alone and lacks a portion of them. The table lists about 130,000 clones, 75% to 85% of them singletons. This clonotype was sampled from a man between 25 and 39 years old in good health and CMV-seropositive. The sequenced sample consisted of PBMCs.

The CDR3: CASSQAIYTGELFF. The CDR3, as DNA: TGCGCCAGCAGCCAGGCAATATACACCGGGGAGCTGTTTTTT. The chain combines TRBV4-1 with TRBJ2-2; D is uncertain. V was pared by 3 bases and J by 3 bases, with 8 bases between. The germline CDR1 and CDR2 sequences are MGHRA and YSYEKL. The CDR3 runs to 14 residues.